This T cell receptor (beta chain) was captured by sequencing in a study of cytomegalovirus exposure and HLA in healthy donors. Deletions cut 5 bases from V and 1 base from J, with 12 bases between. The CDR3 consists of 15 residues. Germline V gives CDR1 SGHVS, CDR2 FQNEAQ. Regarding this clone: The antigen is not known.

Vbeta (60) and Jbeta (13) primers were used in the PCR. Generated by immunoSEQ multiplex PCR, the TCRdb table keeps only in-frame clones and is missing some. Of around 200,000 clones listed, 75% to 85% are singletons. Study-wide results and limits: With later analysis, a missense DCLRE1C variant became linked to TCR beta V- and J-gene trimming. Cytomegalovirus-associated status was assigned to approximately 160 TCR beta chains. In a later analysis, parvovirus B19, influenza, CMV and Epstein-Barr virus appeared linked to several top co-occurrence clusters. Sequencing depth across donors, presence/absence analyses assumed, was roughly uniform.

The material sequenced was PBMCs. The chain links TRBV7-8 to TRBJ1-5, with a possible D match to TRBD1 (5 bases). The origin of this receptor is a boy between 10 and 17 years old in good health and CMV-seronegative. The CDR3, as DNA: TGTGCCAGCAGCCGCGACAGAAGAAGCAATCAGCCCCAGCATTTT. Translated, it gives CASSRDRRSNQPQHF.